This T cell receptor (beta chain) comes out of a study of blood T cell repertoires in COVID-19 (dated by TCRdb to the early 2020s). Regarding the study in general: The collaborator samples originated in the United States, Italy and Spain and spanned the acute and convalescent phases of COVID-19. A freely available public database, intended as a resource for researchers studying the immune response to SARS-CoV-2, is where the repertoires were released. Deeply sampled blood TCRbeta repertoires from subjects exposed to, actively infected with, or recovered from COVID-19 were included in the dataset. The material from the prospective study consisted of cDNA or gDNA derived from T cells, B-cell-depleted T cells, or PBMCs. Where available, HLA class I and class II types were obtained from metadata supplied by the sample provider rather than from assay-based typing. The samples were drawn from two sources: the first 160 participants of the ongoing ImmuneRACE study, and 1,254 subjects contributed by 6 global collaborators. Nearly every sample came with metadata listing a de-identified subject ID, COVID-19 status, age in years and sex. General study outcomes and caveats: The amount of clinical and demographic metadata varied by source and participant and was provided uncurated.

In the prospective study, participants were about 18 to 100 years old, resided in approximately 25 geographic areas of the United States, and were enrolled through a virtual design. To assign participants to cohorts, the prospective study relied on clinical history that participants themselves reported in a screening survey and a study questionnaire. For ImmuneRACE Cohort 3, a participant was defined as recovered based on two consecutive negative NP/OP PCR tests, clearance by a healthcare professional, or resolution of symptoms. Each participant in the prospective study had whole blood, serum and a nasopharyngeal or oropharyngeal swab collected by mobile phlebotomists. Additional blood draws and questionnaires over a 2-month period could optionally be provided by prospective study participants. Prospective study blood samples were shipped either frozen or at room temperature before DNA extraction.

This clone was recorded only once. No antigen is known for it. Within one base of it there is no much larger clone, and no base qualities were kept. TCRbeta CDR3 regions were amplified from genomic DNA by means of the immunoSEQ Assay, a bias-controlled multiplex PCR. From the authors' description of their analysis: Within the assay, amplification of reference gene primers was used to estimate how many nucleated cells each sample contained. Sequence reads were collapsed and filtered to measure the absolute abundance of every unique TCRbeta CDR3 rearrangement. For each sample, productive Simpson clonality was calculated as the square root of Simpson's diversity index over productive rearrangements. In TCRdb, the immuneACCESS table is reduced to in-frame sequences with V and J assigned. These tables do not hold every clone; where another copy was compared, an unresolved V gene accounts for under half, and the others remain unexplained. V, J and clone size reflect that table, while D and trimming were determined from the DNA. A total of 200,000 to 250,000 clones appear in this sample, 88% of them only once. The ten largest clones add up to under 3% of the sample.

Taken from the germline V gene, the CDR1 and CDR2 loops are SGHRS and YFSETQ. Cut back by 0 bases and 7 bases, the V and J ends lie 14 bases apart. The CDR3, from cysteine to phenylalanine, totals 15 residues. Kept here is only the CDR3 DNA, which spans 45 bases and is read in frame from base 1. The specimen was PBMCs or T cells enriched from blood (not recorded which). Recombination joined TRBV5-1 with TRBJ2-4; a weak D assignment points to TRBD2 (5 bases agree). The source is a woman aged 25 to 39 who had recovered from COVID-19. The CDR3 corresponds to CASSLDLGRGNIQYF. The sequenced DNA is TGCGCCAGCAGCTTGGATTTGGGGAGAGGGAACATTCAGTACTTC.